This T cell receptor beta chain came from a study of shared clonotypes between healthy human individuals. Some clones are missing from TCRdb's copy, which holds only in-frame ones; the method was immunoSEQ multiplex PCR. The profile shows millions of clones, approximately 93% of them singletons. Details on this clone: Its antigen is not known.

V lost 7 bases and J 7 bases, leaving 19 bases between the germline ends. The CDR3 totals 14 residues. Germline V lookup: CDR1 MNHEY, CDR2 SVGAGI. Points from the study as a whole: For sorted subsets, rarefaction showed incomplete sequencing despite large depth. For naive CD4 cells, approximately 4.8% of clonotypes were shared across a handful of donors. Generally, estimated richness proved larger in naive subsets than it did in memory subsets.

The source material was naive CD4+ T cells from PBMCs. The subset here: CD45RA+ positively selected. This chain connects TRBV6-5 to TRBJ1-1, with D unresolved. This TCR was sampled from a man aged 18-30 years in good health. Some clones in this sample may be carry-over from other donors' samples. CDR3 sequence (DNA): TGTGCCAGCACCTTACGTACCCCCCCCGGTGAAGCTTTCTTT. It translates to CASTLRTPPGEAFF.